This TCR beta chain was observed in a study of blood T cell dynamics during melanoma immunotherapy. Study-level results: It remained unknown if the driving T cell clones were melanoma-specific.

Details on this clone: Its antigen is not identified.

Time point: pre-treatment baseline. No patient had earlier systemic cancer treatment, concurrent immunosuppressants, or another active cancer. Assay used: immunoSEQ multiplex PCR; TCRdb lists only in-frame clones, some missing. The sample lists some 11,000 clones; around four fifths were seen once. CDR3 length: 15 amino acids. Germline CDR1 SGHAT, CDR2 FQNNGV. The trim removed 8 bases at V and 8 bases at J, leaving 15 bases unmatched. The chain carries TRBV11-2 and TRBJ1-3, with 7 bases lining up with TRBD1. The sample here was blood, taken from a patient treated with checkpoint blockade. The sequence derives from a human donor with melanoma. The CDR3: CASGGRDREIDTIYF. Written as DNA, the CDR3 is TGTGCCAGCGGAGGACGGGACAGAGAAATAGACACCATATATTTT.